The 32 T cell receptor beta chains presented below share a single source sample, sequenced in a study of OX40 agonist ivuxolimab in advanced cancers. Some clones are missing from TCRdb's copy, which holds only in-frame ones; the method was immunoSEQ multiplex PCR. The sample contains about 98,000 clones, 80% to 90% of which appear only once. This specimen consisted of CD4+ or CD8+ T cells sorted from blood, obtained in a trial of the OX40 agonist ivuxolimab. The receptors come from an adult with an advanced solid tumor such as melanoma, head and neck, liver or kidney cancer.

V usage is TRBV13 and J usage is TRBJ2-5, with a weak D call TRBD2 (6 bases). CDR1 is PRHDT, CDR2 FYEKMQ, per germline (reference sequence). V gave up 5 bases and J gave up 4 bases, with 14 bases separating them. The CDR3 consists of 14 residues. Here the CDR3 reads CASSPVGSGETQYF. In nucleotides, the CDR3 is TGTGCCAGCAGCCCGGTCGGGAGCGGAGAGACCCAGTACTTC.

V is TRBV7-2 and J is TRBJ1-2; D gene ambiguous. V was shortened by 1 base and J by 6 bases, with 12 bases between the two germline ends. Germline V gene lookup returns CDR1 SGHTA and CDR2 FQGNSA. The CDR3 has 14 amino acids. CDR3 sequence reads: CASSLDQNGHGYTF. As DNA, the CDR3 is TGTGCCAGCAGCTTAGACCAGAACGGCCATGGCTACACCTTC.

The chain employs TRBV5-1 and TRBJ2-1, with 9 bases fitting TRBD2. Trimming took 4 bases from V and 0 from J; bases not matched to a gene: 2. Looked up from germline, CDR1 is SGHRS and CDR2 is YFSETQ. The CDR3 spans 15 residues. Here the CDR3 reads CASSQGLASYNEQFF. CDR3 nucleotide sequence: TGCGCCAGCAGCCAGGGACTAGCCTCCTACAATGAGCAGTTCTTC.

The chain joins TRBV5-1 to TRBJ2-3; 16 bases are a match to TRBD2. Germline assignment: CDR1 SGHRS and CDR2 YFSETQ. Germline trimming cut 5 bases from V and 4 bases from J; bases unmatched to any gene: 7. The CDR3 is made up of 17 amino acids. Here the CDR3 reads CASRPGTSGRAADTQYF. The CDR3 DNA reads TGCGCCAGCAGGCCCGGGACTAGCGGGAGGGCCGCAGATACGCAGTATTTT.

The genes are TRBV2 and TRBJ1-5, with D unclear. V dropped 8 bases and J dropped 4 bases, with 18 bases sitting between them. Per the germline V gene, CDR1 is SNHLY and CDR2 is FYNNEI. The CDR3 is 15 residues long. DNA of the CDR3: TGTGCCAGCGGCAGGCGGTTACTAAAAAATCAGCCCCAGCATTTT. It encodes CASGRRLLKNQPQHF.

The rearrangement joins TRBV4-1 to TRBJ2-3; D remains unclear. The CDR3 spans 14 residues. The ends were cut back, 4 bases at V and 2 bases at J, with 10 bases in the middle. Germline V CDR1 and CDR2: MGHRA, YSYEKL. The CDR3 DNA is TGCGCCAGCAGCCTGCAGGAGTTCACAGATACGCAGTATTTT. Encoded protein: CASSLQEFTDTQYF.

This clone came up once. The rearrangement uses TRBV28 and TRBJ2-1; 11 bases align to TRBD1. CDR1 and CDR2 (germline): MDHEN, SYDVKM. CDR3 length equals 16 residues. V lost 5 bases and J lost 8; bases outside the gene matches: 11. In nucleotides, the CDR3 is TGTGCCAGCAGTCTAGGCGGACAGGGGGCGGCCTATGAGCAGTTCTTC. Protein: CASSLGGQGAAYEQFF.

CDR3 loop: CASSFGSTYEQYF. The DNA for the CDR3 is TGTGCCAGCAGCTTTGGTTCAACCTACGAGCAGTACTTC. The chain uses TRBV7-8 and TRBJ2-7; no firm D call. V was trimmed by 3 bases and J by 2 bases, leaving 8 bases between them. The CDR3 is made up of 13 amino acids. Germline V CDR1 and CDR2: SGHVS, FQNEAQ.

The chain joins TRBV5-6 to TRBJ2-7, with 11 bases aligning to TRBD1. The CDR3 has 15 amino acids. Germline CDR1 and CDR2: SGHDT and YYEEEE. V lost 4 bases, J lost 4 bases, and 7 bases stayed unmatched. CDR3 sequence: CASSVGQGGHYEQYV. The CDR3 DNA sequence: TGTGCCAGCAGCGTGGGACAGGGGGGGCATTACGAGCAGTACGTC.

The chain recombines TRBV6-5 with TRBJ1-2; D not certain. The V and J ends lost 2 bases and 4 bases respectively, with 11 bases between them. Germline V gives CDR1 MNHEY, CDR2 SVGAGI. The CDR3 runs 14 residues. The CDR3: CASSYRAVVYGYTF. The CDR3 coding sequence is TGTGCCAGCAGTTACCGGGCGGTAGTCTATGGCTACACCTTC.

This sequence joins TRBV29-1 and TRBJ1-2, with D unclear. The CDR3 extends over 11 amino acids. V was clipped by 5 bases and J by 1 base, with 5 bases between them. The germline V gene has CDR1 SQVTM and CDR2 ANQGSEA. CDR3: CSVTNNYGYTF. The CDR3 DNA reads TGCAGCGTTACGAATAACTATGGCTACACCTTC.

The chain links TRBV10-1 to TRBJ2-7; TRBD1 might be the D (6 bases). This CDR3 spans 14 amino acids. The ends were cut back, 2 bases at V and 0 bases at J, with 8 bases in the middle. The germline CDR1 and CDR2 sequences are WNHNN and SYGVQD (reference sequence). CDR3 sequence: CASSEQGTSYEQYF. In nucleotides, the CDR3 is TGCGCCAGCAGTGAGCAGGGGACCTCCTACGAGCAGTACTTC.

The rearrangement uses TRBV28 and TRBJ1-5, with unresolved D. Trimming removed 3 bases at V and 0 bases at J, with 15 bases between. The CDR3 runs 17 residues. Looked up from germline, CDR1 is MDHEN and CDR2 is SYDVKM. For the CDR3, the DNA is TGTGCCAGCAGTTTTTCCGGCATGAGATATAGCAATCAGCCCCAGCATTTT. Residues: CASSFSGMRYSNQPQHF.

The rearrangement links TRBV5-1 to TRBJ2-1; TRBD1 matches at 7 bases. The V and J ends lost 4 bases and 1 base, in that order; junction bases with no gene match: 2. Germline V lookup: CDR1 SGHRS, CDR2 YFSETQ. The CDR3 runs 14 residues. The DNA for the CDR3 is TGCGCCAGCAGCGCACAGGGGTCCTACAATGAGCAGTTCTTC. It encodes CASSAQGSYNEQFF.

This clone was detected once. V gene TRBV11-2 combines with J gene TRBJ2-2; 9 bases are a match to TRBD2. Per germline, CDR1 SGHAT and CDR2 FQNNGV. The length of the CDR3 is 15 residues. J was trimmed by 4 bases and V by 1 base; bases with no gene match: 1. CDR3 loop: CASSLVTSGTGELFF. The CDR3 nucleotides are TGTGCCAGCAGCTTAGTGACTAGCGGCACCGGGGAGCTGTTTTTT.

V and J are TRBV5-1 and TRBJ2-1; 8 nucleotides agree with TRBD2. Germline V gene data show CDR1 as SGHRS and CDR2 as YFSETQ. The CDR3 has 13 residues. J was trimmed by 7 bases and V by 4 bases; bases with no gene match: 4. For the CDR3, the DNA is TGCGCCAGCAGCACGGGACTAGGGAATGAGCAGTTCTTC. Its protein is CASSTGLGNEQFF.

CDR3 in DNA: TGTGCCAGTAGGCCCGAGGGAACCTATGGCTACACCTTC. Amino acid sequence: CASRPEGTYGYTF. This sequence joins TRBV19 and TRBJ1-2; D is uncertain. Germline assignment: CDR1 LNHDA and CDR2 SQIVND (reference sequence). V shed 6 bases and J shed 4 bases, with 12 bases lying between them. The CDR3 has 13 amino acids.

As concerns this clone: This may stem from a read error, because a much larger clone lies one nucleotide away. Written as DNA, the CDR3 is TGTGCCAGTAGTGGGACAGGGAGCTCTGGGGCCAACGTCCTGACTTTC. It encodes CASSGTGSSGANVLTF. V gene TRBV19 combines with J gene TRBJ2-6; TRBD1 matches 9 bases. The CDR3 has 16 residues. Unmatched junction bases numbered 2, after V lost 5 bases and J lost 0 bases. Germline loops: CDR1 LNHDA, CDR2 SQIVND (reference sequence).

This clone was seen once. The chain combines TRBV28 with TRBJ2-1, with D hard to call. This CDR3 comprises 11 residues. V lost 4 bases to trimming and J lost 5 bases, with 3 bases between them. Germline CDR1 MDHEN, CDR2 SYDVKM. CDR3 sequence: CASSYHNEQFF. Here the CDR3 DNA reads TGTGCCAGCAGTTACCACAATGAGCAGTTCTTC.

The rearrangement uses TRBV5-6 and TRBJ2-6, with a weak D call TRBD1 (5 bases). The CDR3 sequence is 16 residues long. Germline CDR1 and CDR2: SGHDT and YYEEEE. Trimming cost V 3 bases and J 4 bases, with 14 bases left between them. Written as DNA, the CDR3 is TGTGCCAGCAGCTCCCAGGGTACTGGCGGGGCCAACGTCCTGACTTTC. Translated: CASSSQGTGGANVLTF. The variable domain in full, completed from reference TRBV5-6 and TRBJ2-6, reads DAGVTQSPTHLIKTRGQQVTLRCSPKSGHDTVSWYQQALGQGPQFIFQYYEEEERQRGNFPDRFSGHQFPNYSSELNVNALLLGDSALYLCASSSQGTGGANVLTFGAGSRLTVL.

The V gene is TRBV7-2, the J gene TRBJ1-1; 11 nucleotides agree with TRBD1. CDR3 length: 16 residues. Losses at the gene ends were 3 bases for V and 4 bases for J; bases not matched to a gene: 7. Germline CDR1 and CDR2: SGHTA and FQGNSA. The CDR3 DNA follows: TGTGCCAGCAGCTTGGGACAGGGGGTAGGGGGCACTGAAGCTTTCTTT. Protein product: CASSLGQGVGGTEAFF.

The rearrangement links TRBV7-9 to TRBJ1-2; 8 positions agree with TRBD1. The CDR3 length is 12 residues. Germline-derived CDR1 and CDR2 are SEHNR and FQNEAQ (reference sequence). J lost 12 bases, V lost 4 bases, and 7 bases had no gene match. The CDR3 bases are TGTGCCAGCAGCTCCCTTCAGGGGGCCCACACCTTC. Translated: CASSSLQGAHTF.

This clone occurred a few times. This chain links TRBV28 with TRBJ1-2; the match to TRBD1 covers 7 bases. Germline values: CDR1 MDHEN, CDR2 SYDVKM. Unmatched junction bases numbered 6, after V lost 0 bases and J lost 8 bases. This CDR3 has 14 residues. The CDR3 coding sequence is TGTGCCAGCAGTTTATGGGTAGGGGGCCGGGGCTACACCTTC. Translated: CASSLWVGGRGYTF.

This clone was counted a single time. V gene TRBV5-1 combines with J gene TRBJ2-2; D is uncertain. CDR1 and CDR2 (germline): SGHRS, YFSETQ. The CDR3 has 15 residues. Trimming took off 2 bases at V and 4 bases at J, with 12 bases between the two ends. The CDR3 sequence is CASSLGSSGTGELFF. The DNA for the CDR3 is TGCGCCAGCAGCTTAGGCTCCTCGGGCACCGGGGAGCTGTTTTTT.

The chain uses TRBV7-9 and TRBJ2-1; D is possibly TRBD1 (6 bases). The CDR3 contains 14 residues. The germline V gene encodes CDR1 SEHNR and CDR2 FQNEAQ (reference sequence). V lost 5 bases and J 7 bases, leaving 15 bases between the germline ends. CDR3 DNA: TGTGCCAGCAGCCCAGACAGAGGGGGAAATGAGCAGTTCTTC. Its translation is CASSPDRGGNEQFF.

On this clone: The germline gene is not matched at one end of the junction; a read error may be the cause. V usage is TRBV5-8 and J usage is TRBJ1-2; no definite D call. The CDR3 runs to 11 residues. CDR1 and CDR2 (germline): SGHTS, YDEGEE. The chain's CDR3 is CASRLSLEGVF. The CDR3 DNA sequence: TGTGCCAGCAGACTGTCCTTGGAGGGCGTCTTC.

This sequence joins TRBV5-4 and TRBJ2-5; no reliable D call. Trimming took off 0 bases at V and 1 base at J, with 10 bases between the two ends. This CDR3 region has 15 residues. Germline values: CDR1 SGHNT, CDR2 YYREEE (reference sequence). This chain's CDR3 is CASSLGFGVQETQYF. CDR3 bases: TGTGCCAGCAGCTTGGGTTTTGGGGTCCAAGAGACCCAGTACTTC.

The CDR3 DNA is TGTGCCAGCAGTTGGACAGGGAATGGCTACACCTTC. It yields the protein CASSWTGNGYTF. The chain recombines TRBV2 with TRBJ1-2; 8 bases are a match to TRBD1. Unmatched junction bases numbered 2, after V lost 5 bases and J lost 6 bases. The CDR3 totals 12 residues. Germline CDR1 SNHLY, CDR2 FYNNEI.

The CDR3 protein is CASSPQLGGHQPQHF. CDR3 DNA: TGTGCCAGCAGCCCACAGCTCGGGGGGCATCAGCCCCAGCATTTT. The chain employs TRBV27 and TRBJ1-5; D possibly corresponds to TRBD1 (6 bases). Germline assignment: CDR1 MNHEY and CDR2 SMNVEV (reference sequence). Trimming cost V 6 bases and J 5 bases, with 17 bases left between them. The CDR3 is 15 residues long.

This clone has only one observation. The rearrangement joins TRBV6-5 to TRBJ2-7; D remains ambiguous. Trimming removed 0 bases at V and 2 bases at J, with 11 bases between. This CDR3 has 15 residues. CDR1 is MNHEY and CDR2 is SVGAGI in the germline V gene. CDR3: CASSYSGIPAYEQYF. In DNA form, the CDR3 reads TGTGCCAGCAGTTACTCAGGGATCCCGGCCTACGAGCAGTACTTC.

The genes are TRBV19 and TRBJ1-1; TRBD1 matches at 7 bases. Germline trimming cut 5 bases from V and 7 bases from J; bases unmatched to any gene: 10. The CDR3 runs 14 residues. CDR1 LNHDA and CDR2 SQIVND come from the germline V gene (reference sequence). The CDR3 sequence is CASSARDRSFEAFF. In DNA, the CDR3 is TGTGCCAGTAGTGCCCGGGACAGAAGTTTTGAAGCTTTCTTT.

The rearrangement joins TRBV5-1 to TRBJ2-5; TRBD2 matches 7 bases. Per germline, CDR1 SGHRS and CDR2 YFSETQ. This CDR3 has 15 residues. J was trimmed by 2 bases and V by 0 bases; bases with no gene match: 4. The DNA for the CDR3 is TGCGCCAGCAGCTTGGTGCTAGCGGCACAAGAGACCCAGTACTTC. Encoded protein: CASSLVLAAQETQYF.